This T cell receptor beta chain is from a study of cytomegalovirus exposure and HLA in healthy donors. As for the study in general: A previous analysis identified 100 million or so unique TCR beta sequences derived from roughly 180 million T cells. Study-wide points: In a later analysis, a genetic analysis reported fewer productive-TCR N-insertions in an Asian-associated ancestry cluster than the cohort average.

PCR employed 60 Vbeta and 13 Jbeta primers. The protocol was immunoSEQ multiplex PCR, while the TCRdb copy is restricted to in-frame clones and leaves out a portion. The sample has about 170,000 clones, roughly three quarters seen once. This CDR3 is built from 15 residues. Germline V gives CDR1 MNHEY, CDR2 SMNVEV (reference sequence). This clone turned up a few times. The antigen remains unidentified. The receptor was derived from a man aged 40-55 years in good health and CMV-seropositive. Sequencing was performed on PBMCs. This chain uses TRBV27 with TRBJ2-5; 7 bases map to TRBD1. The J call is uncertain, as TRBJ2-7 better fits the DNA end. This CDR3 reads CASSLSRTGVYEQYF. CDR3 sequence (DNA): TGTGCCAGCAGTTTATCGAGGACAGGAGTCTACGAGCAGTACTTC.